This is a list of T cell receptor beta chains from one sample in a study of shared clonotypes between healthy human individuals. Only in-frame clones appear in the TCRdb table, and some are missing; sequencing was by immunoSEQ multiplex PCR. This sample carries roughly 700,000 clones, less than 95% of them seen once, and the ten largest clones take approximately 35%. The sample was memory CD8+ T cells from PBMCs. These TCRs come from a young man in good health. Some clones in this sample may be carry-over from other donors' samples. The CDR3 runs from the conserved cysteine through the conserved F or W. Each record gives: V gene, J gene, D gene, clone size, CDR3 protein, CDR3 DNA. D genes are given only for firm matches. Not every row has a clone size; where given, it reads once, few, many or a size class.

v_call: TRBV7-6; j_call: TRBJ2-2; d_call: TRBD2; clone_size: NA; cdr3_aa: CASSLDPSGTSGTGELFF; cdr3_nt: TGTGCCAGCAGCTTAGATCCCTCCGGGACTAGCGGAACCGGGGAGCTGTTTTTT
v_call: TRBV19; j_call: TRBJ2-3; d_call: TRBD2; clone_size: NA; cdr3_aa: CASSTSGSDTDTQYF; cdr3_nt: TGTGCCAGTAGTACTAGCGGGAGCGACACAGATACGCAGTATTTT
v_call: TRBV6-5; j_call: TRBJ2-2; d_call: NA; clone_size: once; cdr3_aa: CASSYSRITGELFF; cdr3_nt: TGTGCCAGCAGTTACTCTCGTATTACCGGGGAGCTGTTTTTT
v_call: TRBV27; j_call: TRBJ2-1; d_call: NA; clone_size: NA; cdr3_aa: CASTYGHEQFF; cdr3_nt: TGTGCCAGCACATACGGGCATGAGCAGTTCTTC
v_call: TRBV12-5; j_call: TRBJ2-3; d_call: TRBD1; clone_size: NA; cdr3_aa: CASGLYSGGPTDTQYF; cdr3_nt: TGTGCTAGTGGTTTGTATTCAGGGGGACCCACAGATACGCAGTATTTT
v_call: TRBV28; j_call: TRBJ2-2; d_call: NA; clone_size: NA; cdr3_aa: CASSEAPGELFF; cdr3_nt: TGTGCCAGCAGTGAAGCGCCCGGGGAGCTGTTTTTT
v_call: TRBV6-6; j_call: TRBJ2-1; d_call: NA; clone_size: NA; cdr3_aa: CASRERTEEQFF; cdr3_nt: TGTGCCAGCAGGGAAAGGACAGAGGAGCAGTTCTTC
v_call: TRBV7-9; j_call: TRBJ1-2; d_call: TRBD1; clone_size: NA; cdr3_aa: CASSDYRGVGPGYTF; cdr3_nt: TGTGCCAGCAGCGATTACAGGGGAGTCGGGCCTGGCTACACCTTC
v_call: TRBV6-1; j_call: TRBJ2-7; d_call: TRBD1; clone_size: NA; cdr3_aa: CASSASTGTVVSYEQYF; cdr3_nt: TGTGCCAGCAGTGCCTCCACCGGGACAGTAGTATCCTACGAGCAGTACTTC
v_call: TRBV5-6; j_call: TRBJ2-7; d_call: NA; clone_size: NA; cdr3_aa: CASSLEGQNEYEQYF; cdr3_nt: TGTGCCAGCAGCTTGGAGGGACAAAATGAATACGAGCAGTACTTC
v_call: TRBV7-9; j_call: TRBJ1-5; d_call: NA; clone_size: NA; cdr3_aa: CASSPVSSNQPQHF; cdr3_nt: TGTGCCAGCAGTCCCGTCAGTAGCAATCAGCCCCAGCATTTT
v_call: TRBV4-1; j_call: TRBJ2-5; d_call: NA; clone_size: NA; cdr3_aa: CASSLVSVKETQYF; cdr3_nt: TGCGCCAGCAGCCTCGTTAGTGTTAAAGAGACCCAGTACTTC
v_call: TRBV4-3; j_call: TRBJ2-3; d_call: TRBD1; clone_size: NA; cdr3_aa: CASSPDREDTQYF; cdr3_nt: TGCGCCAGCAGCCCGGACAGGGAAGATACGCAGTATTTT
v_call: TRBV6-4; j_call: TRBJ2-3; d_call: TRBD2; clone_size: NA; cdr3_aa: CASSDSEGGPGDTQYF; cdr3_nt: TGTGCCAGCAGTGACTCCGAGGGAGGGCCCGGAGATACGCAGTATTTT
v_call: TRBV28; j_call: TRBJ1-2; d_call: NA; clone_size: NA; cdr3_aa: CASSLGSGNDYTF; cdr3_nt: TGTGCCAGCAGTTTAGGATCAGGGAATGACTACACCTTC
v_call: TRBV23-1; j_call: TRBJ2-5; d_call: NA; clone_size: NA; cdr3_aa: CASSQQTGRTYQETQYF; cdr3_nt: TGCGCCAGCAGTCAACAAACAGGGCGTACGTACCAAGAGACCCAGTACTTC
v_call: TRBV29-1; j_call: TRBJ1-1; d_call: NA; clone_size: NA; cdr3_aa: CSDGRVNEAFF; cdr3_nt: TGCAGCGACGGCAGAGTAAATGAAGCTTTCTTT
v_call: TRBV10-3; j_call: TRBJ2-5; d_call: TRBD1; clone_size: NA; cdr3_aa: CAISESGTGVETQYF; cdr3_nt: TGTGCCATCAGTGAGTCGGGGACAGGGGTGGAGACCCAGTACTTC
v_call: TRBV27; j_call: TRBJ2-1; d_call: NA; clone_size: NA; cdr3_aa: CASSTPGTQNNEQFF; cdr3_nt: TGTGCCAGCAGTACACCCGGGACTCAAAACAATGAGCAGTTCTTC
v_call: TRBV29-1; j_call: TRBJ2-7; d_call: NA; clone_size: NA; cdr3_aa: CSVTTDSYEQYF; cdr3_nt: TGCAGCGTTACGACAGACTCCTACGAGCAGTACTTC
v_call: TRBV2; j_call: TRBJ2-1; d_call: NA; clone_size: NA; cdr3_aa: CASSELVAVNEQFF; cdr3_nt: TGTGCCAGCAGTGAATTGGTAGCAGTCAATGAGCAGTTCTTC
v_call: TRBV27; j_call: TRBJ2-2; d_call: NA; clone_size: NA; cdr3_aa: CASSLTPGELFF; cdr3_nt: TGTGCCAGCAGTTTAACCCCGGGGGAGCTGTTTTTT
v_call: TRBV28; j_call: TRBJ1-5; d_call: NA; clone_size: NA; cdr3_aa: CASSPIPVTDQPQHF; cdr3_nt: TGTGCCAGCAGTCCAATCCCAGTGACGGATCAGCCCCAGCATTTT
v_call: TRBV27; j_call: TRBJ2-7; d_call: NA; clone_size: NA; cdr3_aa: CASNLPEQYF; cdr3_nt: TGTGCCAGCAACTTGCCCGAGCAGTACTTC
v_call: TRBV29-1; j_call: TRBJ1-2; d_call: TRBD1; clone_size: NA; cdr3_aa: CSVRGQGAEGYTF; cdr3_nt: TGCAGCGTGAGAGGACAGGGGGCTGAAGGCTACACCTTC
v_call: TRBV7-9; j_call: TRBJ2-2; d_call: NA; clone_size: NA; cdr3_aa: CASSPTVGAGELFF; cdr3_nt: TGTGCCAGCAGCCCGACGGTGGGCGCCGGGGAGCTGTTTTTT
v_call: TRBV7-9; j_call: TRBJ1-3; d_call: TRBD1; clone_size: once; cdr3_aa: CASTSYRTGVHTIYF; cdr3_nt: TGTGCCAGCACCTCTTATCGGACAGGGGTTCACACCATATATTTT
v_call: TRBV7-9; j_call: TRBJ1-1; d_call: NA; clone_size: NA; cdr3_aa: CASSPPQNTEAFF; cdr3_nt: TGTGCCAGCTCCCCCCCCCAAAACACTGAAGCTTTCTTT
v_call: TRBV29-1; j_call: TRBJ2-4; d_call: NA; clone_size: NA; cdr3_aa: CSVEEGGSYQNIQYF; cdr3_nt: TGCAGCGTTGAAGAAGGGGGGAGCTACCAAAACATTCAGTACTTC
v_call: TRBV27; j_call: TRBJ2-1; d_call: NA; clone_size: NA; cdr3_aa: CASRNYNEQFF; cdr3_nt: TGTGCCAGCCGCAACTACAATGAGCAGTTCTTC
v_call: TRBV7-9; j_call: TRBJ2-3; d_call: TRBD2; clone_size: NA; cdr3_aa: CASSPGLAGVESTDTQYF; cdr3_nt: TGTGCCAGCAGCCCGGGGCTAGCGGGAGTTGAGAGCACAGATACGCAGTATTTT
v_call: TRBV7-2; j_call: TRBJ2-3; d_call: NA; clone_size: NA; cdr3_aa: CASRASMSDTQYF; cdr3_nt: TGTGCCAGCCGGGCCTCGATGAGCGATACGCAGTATTTT
v_call: TRBV29-1; j_call: TRBJ2-3; d_call: NA; clone_size: NA; cdr3_aa: CSSRSGNTDTQYF; cdr3_nt: TGCAGCTCGCGGTCGGGGAACACAGATACGCAGTATTTT
v_call: TRBV7-8; j_call: TRBJ2-7; d_call: TRBD2; clone_size: NA; cdr3_aa: CASRMGLAGAYEQYF; cdr3_nt: TGTGCCAGCAGGATGGGACTAGCGGGCGCCTACGAGCAGTACTTC
v_call: TRBV7-9; j_call: TRBJ2-7; d_call: NA; clone_size: once; cdr3_aa: CASTDPRAPPYEQYF; cdr3_nt: TGTGCCAGCACCGATCCGAGGGCTCCCCCCTACGAGCAGTACTTC
v_call: TRBV5-1; j_call: TRBJ1-1; d_call: NA; clone_size: NA; cdr3_aa: CASSSGTMNTEAFF; cdr3_nt: TGCGCCAGCAGCTCAGGGACTATGAACACTGAAGCTTTCTTT
v_call: TRBV19; j_call: TRBJ1-5; d_call: NA; clone_size: NA; cdr3_aa: CASNPQGQGNQPQHF; cdr3_nt: TGTGCCAGTAACCCCCAAGGGCAGGGGAATCAGCCCCAGCATTTT
v_call: TRBV21-1; j_call: TRBJ2-1; d_call: NA; clone_size: NA; cdr3_aa: CASSKGSQGASNEQFF; cdr3_nt: TGTGCCAGCAGCAAAGGATCACAGGGGGCTAGTAATGAGCAGTTCTTC
v_call: TRBV28; j_call: TRBJ1-2; d_call: NA; clone_size: NA; cdr3_aa: CASRQNYGYTF; cdr3_nt: TGTGCCAGCAGACAGAACTATGGCTACACCTTC
v_call: TRBV27; j_call: TRBJ2-7; d_call: TRBD2; clone_size: NA; cdr3_aa: CASSSRLAGVSEQYF; cdr3_nt: TGTGCCAGCAGTTCCCGACTAGCGGGGGTCTCCGAGCAGTACTTC
v_call: TRBV5-4; j_call: TRBJ1-3; d_call: NA; clone_size: NA; cdr3_aa: CASSLGSSGNTIYF; cdr3_nt: TGTGCCAGCAGCTTGGGAAGCTCTGGAAACACCATATATTTT
v_call: TRBV7-6; j_call: TRBJ2-2; d_call: NA; clone_size: once; cdr3_aa: CASSVMRGRNTGELFF; cdr3_nt: TGTGCCAGCAGCGTCATGCGGGGACGAAACACCGGGGAGCTGTTTTTT
v_call: TRBV13; j_call: TRBJ1-1; d_call: NA; clone_size: few; cdr3_aa: CASSSRNTEAFF; cdr3_nt: TGTGCCAGCAGCTCCCGGAACACTGAAGCTTTCTTT
v_call: TRBV10-3; j_call: TRBJ2-5; d_call: TRBD2; clone_size: NA; cdr3_aa: CAISESRRLAETQYF; cdr3_nt: TGTGCCATCAGTGAGTCGAGGAGACTAGCGGAGACCCAGTACTTC
v_call: TRBV7-9; j_call: TRBJ2-3; d_call: NA; clone_size: NA; cdr3_aa: CASSPSGSTDTQYF; cdr3_nt: TGTGCCAGCAGCCCGAGCGGGAGCACAGATACGCAGTATTTT
v_call: TRBV28; j_call: TRBJ2-3; d_call: TRBD2; clone_size: once; cdr3_aa: CASSLILAGPPDTQYF; cdr3_nt: TGTGCCAGCAGCTTGATCCTAGCGGGACCTCCCGATACGCAGTATTTT
v_call: TRBV9; j_call: TRBJ2-3; d_call: NA; clone_size: once; cdr3_aa: CASSTGGGGGTDTQYF; cdr3_nt: TGTGCCAGCAGCACAGGGGGGGGAGGCGGCACAGATACGCAGTATTTT
v_call: TRBV19; j_call: TRBJ1-1; d_call: NA; clone_size: NA; cdr3_aa: CASSILPSLDRQRPAFF; cdr3_nt: TGTGCCAGTAGTATCCTTCCCTCGTTAGACAGACAACGGCCAGCTTTCTTT
v_call: TRBV6-6; j_call: TRBJ2-7; d_call: NA; clone_size: once; cdr3_aa: CASNGGVIYEQYF; cdr3_nt: TGTGCCAGCAACGGGGGAGTAATTTACGAGCAGTACTTC